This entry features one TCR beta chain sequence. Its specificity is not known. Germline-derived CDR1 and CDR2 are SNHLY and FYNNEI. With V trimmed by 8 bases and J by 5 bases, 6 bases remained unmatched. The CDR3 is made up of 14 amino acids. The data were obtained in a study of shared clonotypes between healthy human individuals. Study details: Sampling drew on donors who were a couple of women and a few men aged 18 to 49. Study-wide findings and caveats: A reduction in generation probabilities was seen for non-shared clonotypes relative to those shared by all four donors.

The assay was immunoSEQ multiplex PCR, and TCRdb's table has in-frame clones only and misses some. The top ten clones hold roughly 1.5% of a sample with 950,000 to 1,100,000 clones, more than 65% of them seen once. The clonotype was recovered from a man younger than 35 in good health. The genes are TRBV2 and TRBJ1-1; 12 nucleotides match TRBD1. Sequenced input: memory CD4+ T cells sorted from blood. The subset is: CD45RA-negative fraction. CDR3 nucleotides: TGTGCCAGCTCTCGGGACAGGGGGCGGACTGAAGCTTTCTTT. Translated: CASSRDRGRTEAFF.